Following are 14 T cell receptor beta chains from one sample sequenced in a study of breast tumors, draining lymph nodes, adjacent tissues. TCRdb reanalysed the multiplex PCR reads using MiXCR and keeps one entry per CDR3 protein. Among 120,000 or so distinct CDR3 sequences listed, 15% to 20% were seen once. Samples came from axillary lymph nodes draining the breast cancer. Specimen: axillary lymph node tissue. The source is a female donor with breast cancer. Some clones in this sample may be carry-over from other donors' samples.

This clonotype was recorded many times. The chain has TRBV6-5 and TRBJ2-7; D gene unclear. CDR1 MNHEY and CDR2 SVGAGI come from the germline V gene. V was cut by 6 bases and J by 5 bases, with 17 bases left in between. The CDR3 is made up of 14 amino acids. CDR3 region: CASSRTQQRDEQYF. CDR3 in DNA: TGTGCCAGCAGCAGGACGCAGCAAAGGGACGAGCAGTACTTC.

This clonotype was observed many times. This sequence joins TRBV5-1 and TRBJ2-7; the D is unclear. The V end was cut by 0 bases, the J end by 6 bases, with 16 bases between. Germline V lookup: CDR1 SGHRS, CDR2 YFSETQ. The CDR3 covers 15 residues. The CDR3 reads CASSLAGLNKGEQYF. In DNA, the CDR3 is TGCGCCAGCAGCTTGGCCGGGTTGAATAAAGGCGAGCAGTACTTC.

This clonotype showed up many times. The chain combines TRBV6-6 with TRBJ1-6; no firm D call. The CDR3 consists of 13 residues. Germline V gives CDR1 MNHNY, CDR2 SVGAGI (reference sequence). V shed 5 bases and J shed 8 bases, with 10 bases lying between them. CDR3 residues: CASSEWGYSPLHF. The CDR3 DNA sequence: TGTGCCAGCAGTGAGTGGGGTTATTCACCCCTCCACTTT.

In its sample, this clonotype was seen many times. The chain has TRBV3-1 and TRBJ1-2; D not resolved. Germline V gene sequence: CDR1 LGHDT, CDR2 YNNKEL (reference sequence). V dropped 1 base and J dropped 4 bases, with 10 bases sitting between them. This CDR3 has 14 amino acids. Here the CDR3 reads CASSQVGSLYGYTF. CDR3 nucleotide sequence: TGTGCCAGCAGCCAAGTTGGCAGTCTCTATGGCTACACCTTC. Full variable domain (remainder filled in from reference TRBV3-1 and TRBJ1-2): DTAVSQTPKYLVTQMGNDKSIKCEQNLGHDTMYWYKQDSKKFLKIMFSYNNKELIINETVPNRFSPKSPDKAHLNLHINSLELGDSAVYFCASSQVGSLYGYTFGSGTRLTVV.

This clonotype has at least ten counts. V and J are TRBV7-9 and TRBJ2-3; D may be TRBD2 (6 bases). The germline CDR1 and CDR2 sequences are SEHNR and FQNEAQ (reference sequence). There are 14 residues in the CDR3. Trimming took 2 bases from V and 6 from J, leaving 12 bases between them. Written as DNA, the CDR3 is TGTGCCAGCAGCTTACTAGCGTCCAAGGATACGCAGTATTTT. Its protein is CASSLLASKDTQYF.

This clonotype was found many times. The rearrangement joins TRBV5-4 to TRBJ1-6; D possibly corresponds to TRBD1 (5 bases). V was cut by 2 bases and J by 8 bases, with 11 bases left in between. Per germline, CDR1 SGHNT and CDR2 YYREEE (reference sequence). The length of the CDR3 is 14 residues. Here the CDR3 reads CASSFGRDDSPLHF. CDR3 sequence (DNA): TGTGCCAGCAGCTTCGGCAGGGACGATTCACCCCTCCACTTT.

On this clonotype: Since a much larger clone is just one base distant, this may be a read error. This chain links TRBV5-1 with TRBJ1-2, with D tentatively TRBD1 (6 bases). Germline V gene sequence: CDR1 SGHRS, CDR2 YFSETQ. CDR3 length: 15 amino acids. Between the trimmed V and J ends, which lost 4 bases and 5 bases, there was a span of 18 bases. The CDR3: CASSPRDTLVYGYTF. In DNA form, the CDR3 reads TGCGCCAGCAGCCCGCGGGACACCCTTGTATATGGCTACACCTTC.

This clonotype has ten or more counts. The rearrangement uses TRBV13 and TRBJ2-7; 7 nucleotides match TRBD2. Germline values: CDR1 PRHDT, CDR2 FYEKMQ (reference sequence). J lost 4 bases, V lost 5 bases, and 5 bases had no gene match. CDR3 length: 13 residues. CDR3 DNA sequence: TGTGCCAGCAGCCCCACGGGGGGATACGAGCAGTACTTC. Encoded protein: CASSPTGGYEQYF. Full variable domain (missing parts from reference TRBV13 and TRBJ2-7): AAGVIQSPRHLIKEKRETATLKCYPIPRHDTVYWYQQGPGQDPQFLISFYEKMQSDKGSIPDRFSAQQFSDYHSELNMSSLELGDSALYFCASSPTGGYEQYFGPGTRLTVT.

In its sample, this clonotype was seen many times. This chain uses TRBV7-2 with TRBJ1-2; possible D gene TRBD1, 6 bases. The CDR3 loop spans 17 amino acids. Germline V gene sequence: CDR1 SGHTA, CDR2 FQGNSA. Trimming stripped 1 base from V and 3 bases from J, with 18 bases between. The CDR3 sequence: CASSLGQGHRGDYGYTF. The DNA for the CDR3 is TGTGCCAGCAGCTTAGGTCAGGGACACAGAGGAGACTATGGCTACACCTTC.

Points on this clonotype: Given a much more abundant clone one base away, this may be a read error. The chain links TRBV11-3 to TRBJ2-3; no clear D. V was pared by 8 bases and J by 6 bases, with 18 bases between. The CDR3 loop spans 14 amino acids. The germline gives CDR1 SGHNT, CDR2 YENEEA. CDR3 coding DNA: TGTGCCAGCGGCCAAACTGGACCTGGGGATACGCAGTATTTT. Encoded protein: CASGQTGPGDTQYF.

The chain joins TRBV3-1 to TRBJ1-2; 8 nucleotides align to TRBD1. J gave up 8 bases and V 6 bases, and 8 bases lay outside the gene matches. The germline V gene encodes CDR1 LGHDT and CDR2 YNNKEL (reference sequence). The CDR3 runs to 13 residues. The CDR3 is CASRSQGARGYTF. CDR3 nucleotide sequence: TGTGCCAGCAGATCTCAGGGGGCCAGGGGCTACACCTTC.

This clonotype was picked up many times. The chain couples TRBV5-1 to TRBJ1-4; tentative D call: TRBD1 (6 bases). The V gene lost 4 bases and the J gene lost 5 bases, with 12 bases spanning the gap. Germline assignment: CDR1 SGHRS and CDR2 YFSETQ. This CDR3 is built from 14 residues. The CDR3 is CASSTGQRNEKLFF. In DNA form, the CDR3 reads TGCGCCAGCAGCACCGGACAGCGGAATGAAAAACTGTTTTTT.

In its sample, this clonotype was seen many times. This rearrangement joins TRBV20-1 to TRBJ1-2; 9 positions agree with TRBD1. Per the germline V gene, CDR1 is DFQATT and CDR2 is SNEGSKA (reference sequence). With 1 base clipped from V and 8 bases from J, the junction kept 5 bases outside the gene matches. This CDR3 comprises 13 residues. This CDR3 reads CSARALTGGGYTF. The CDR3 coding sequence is TGCAGTGCTAGAGCCCTTACAGGGGGCGGCTACACCTTC.

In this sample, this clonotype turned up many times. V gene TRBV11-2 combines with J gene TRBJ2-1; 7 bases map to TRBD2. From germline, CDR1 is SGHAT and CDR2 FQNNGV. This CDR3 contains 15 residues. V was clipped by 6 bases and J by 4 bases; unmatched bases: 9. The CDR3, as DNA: TGTGCCAGCAGGACATCGACTAGCCGGTACAATGAGCAGTTCTTC. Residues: CASRTSTSRYNEQFF.